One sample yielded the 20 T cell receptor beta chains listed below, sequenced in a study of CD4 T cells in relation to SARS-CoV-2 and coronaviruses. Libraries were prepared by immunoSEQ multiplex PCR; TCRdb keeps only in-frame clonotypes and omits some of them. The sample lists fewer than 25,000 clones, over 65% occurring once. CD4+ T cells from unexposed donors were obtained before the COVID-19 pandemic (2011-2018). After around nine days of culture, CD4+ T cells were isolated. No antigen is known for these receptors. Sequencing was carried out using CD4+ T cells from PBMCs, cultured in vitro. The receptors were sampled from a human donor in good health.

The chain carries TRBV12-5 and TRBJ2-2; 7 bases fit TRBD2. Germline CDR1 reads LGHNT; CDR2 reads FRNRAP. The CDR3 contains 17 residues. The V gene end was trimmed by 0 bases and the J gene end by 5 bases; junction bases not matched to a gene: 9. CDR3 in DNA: TGTGCTAGTGGTTTGGTAATCGGCGGGAGCTGGACCGGGGAGCTGTTTTTT. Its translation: CASGLVIGGSWTGELFF.

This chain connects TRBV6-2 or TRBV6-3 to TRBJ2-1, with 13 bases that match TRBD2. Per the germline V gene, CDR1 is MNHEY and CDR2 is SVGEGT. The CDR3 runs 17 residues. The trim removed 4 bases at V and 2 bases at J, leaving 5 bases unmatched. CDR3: CASSFSGTSGTYNEQFF. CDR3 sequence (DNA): TGTGCCAGCAGTTTCTCCGGGACTAGCGGGACCTACAATGAGCAGTTCTTC.

CDR3 sequence (DNA): TGTGCCACCACAGACCCGATGGGAGAGACCCAGTACTTC. Translating it yields CATTDPMGETQYF. The gene calls are TRBV24-1 and TRBJ2-5; the D is unclear. The CDR3 runs to 13 residues. Germline values: CDR1 KGHDR, CDR2 SFDVKD. Trimming shortened V by 8 bases and J by 4 bases, and 13 bases separated the two germline ends.

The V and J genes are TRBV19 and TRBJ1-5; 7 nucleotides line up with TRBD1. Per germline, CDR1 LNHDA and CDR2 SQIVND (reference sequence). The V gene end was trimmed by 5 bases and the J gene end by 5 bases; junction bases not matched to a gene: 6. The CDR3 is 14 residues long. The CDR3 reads CASSAGQADQPQHF. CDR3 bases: TGTGCCAGTAGTGCAGGACAGGCCGATCAGCCCCAGCATTTT. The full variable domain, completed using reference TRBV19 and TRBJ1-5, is DGGITQSPKYLFRKEGQNVTLSCEQNLNHDAMYWYRQDPGQGLRLIYYSQIVNDFQKGDIAEGYSVSREKKESFPLTVTSAQKNPTAFYLCASSAGQADQPQHFGDGTRLSIL.

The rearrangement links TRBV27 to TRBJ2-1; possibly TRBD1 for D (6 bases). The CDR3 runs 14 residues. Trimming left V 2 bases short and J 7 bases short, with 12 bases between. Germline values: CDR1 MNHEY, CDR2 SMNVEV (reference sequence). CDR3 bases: TGTGCCAGCAGTTTAGAAACAGGGTTAAATGAGCAGTTCTTC. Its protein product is CASSLETGLNEQFF.

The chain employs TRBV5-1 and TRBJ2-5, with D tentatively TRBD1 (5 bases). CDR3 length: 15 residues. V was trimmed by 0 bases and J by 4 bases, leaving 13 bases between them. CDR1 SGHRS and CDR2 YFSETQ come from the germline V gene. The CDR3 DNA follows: TGCGCCAGCAGCTTGGCTTTCTACCAGGGAGAGACCCAGTACTTC. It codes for CASSLAFYQGETQYF.

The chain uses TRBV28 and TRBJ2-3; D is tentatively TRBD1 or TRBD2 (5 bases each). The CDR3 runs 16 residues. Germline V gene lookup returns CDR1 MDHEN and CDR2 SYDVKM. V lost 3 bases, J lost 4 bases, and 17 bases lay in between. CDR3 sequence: CASSFSETGAADTQYF. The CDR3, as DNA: TGTGCCAGCAGTTTCTCGGAGACCGGGGCCGCAGATACGCAGTATTTT.

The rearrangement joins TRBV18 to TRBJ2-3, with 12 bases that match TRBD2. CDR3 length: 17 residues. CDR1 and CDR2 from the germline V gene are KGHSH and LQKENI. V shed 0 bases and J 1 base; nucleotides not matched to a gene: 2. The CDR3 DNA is TGTGCCAGCTCACCACCGGGACTAGCGGGCCGCACAGATACGCAGTATTTT. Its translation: CASSPPGLAGRTDTQYF.

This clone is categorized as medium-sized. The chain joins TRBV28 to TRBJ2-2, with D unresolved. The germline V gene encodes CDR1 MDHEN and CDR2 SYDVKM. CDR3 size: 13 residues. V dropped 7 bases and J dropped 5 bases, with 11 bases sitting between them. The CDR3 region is CASIKWSTGELFF. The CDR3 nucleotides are TGTGCCAGCATTAAGTGGTCAACCGGGGAGCTGTTTTTT. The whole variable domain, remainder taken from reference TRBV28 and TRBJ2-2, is DVKVTQSSRYLVKRTGEKVFLECVQDMDHENMFWYRQDPGLGLRLIYFSYDVKMKEKGDIPEGYSVSREKKERFSLILESASTNQTSMYLCASIKWSTGELFFGEGSRLTVL.

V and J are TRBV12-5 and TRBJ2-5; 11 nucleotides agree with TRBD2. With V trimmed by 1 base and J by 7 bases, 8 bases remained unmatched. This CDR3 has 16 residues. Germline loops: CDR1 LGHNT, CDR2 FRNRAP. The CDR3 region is CASGLGTSGRRVTQYF. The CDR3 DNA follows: TGTGCTAGTGGTTTGGGTACTAGCGGGAGACGGGTGACCCAGTACTTC.

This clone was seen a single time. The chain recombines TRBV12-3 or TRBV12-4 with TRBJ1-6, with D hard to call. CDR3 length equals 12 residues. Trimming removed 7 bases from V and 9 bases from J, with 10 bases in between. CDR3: CASTQNASPLHF. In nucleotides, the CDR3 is TGTGCCAGCACCCAAAATGCTTCACCCCTCCACTTT.

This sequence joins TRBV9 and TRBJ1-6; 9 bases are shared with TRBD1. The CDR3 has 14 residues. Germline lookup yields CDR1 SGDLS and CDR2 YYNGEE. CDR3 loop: CRETGGAHNSPLHF. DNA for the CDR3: TGTAGGGAAACAGGGGGCGCCCATAATTCACCCCTCCACTTT.

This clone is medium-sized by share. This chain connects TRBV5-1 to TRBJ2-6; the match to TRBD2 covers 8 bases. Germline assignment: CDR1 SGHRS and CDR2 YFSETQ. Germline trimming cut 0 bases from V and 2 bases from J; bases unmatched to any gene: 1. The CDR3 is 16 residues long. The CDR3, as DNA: TGCGCCAGCAGCTTGGCCGGGGGGGCTGGGGCCAACGTCCTGACTTTC. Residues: CASSLAGGAGANVLTF.

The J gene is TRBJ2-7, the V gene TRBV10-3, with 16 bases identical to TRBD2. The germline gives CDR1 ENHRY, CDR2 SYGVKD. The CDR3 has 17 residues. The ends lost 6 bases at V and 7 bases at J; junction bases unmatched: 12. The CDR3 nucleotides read TGTGCCATCAGCCCGGGACTAGCGGGAGGGCAAGATGGGGAGCAGTACTTC. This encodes CAISPGLAGGQDGEQYF.

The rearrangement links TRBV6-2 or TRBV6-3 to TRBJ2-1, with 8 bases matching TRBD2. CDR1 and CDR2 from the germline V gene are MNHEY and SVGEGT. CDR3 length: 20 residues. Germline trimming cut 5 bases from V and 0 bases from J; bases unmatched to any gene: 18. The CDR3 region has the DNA TGTGCCAGCAGTCCCTTATCACTAAGCGGGAGAGGGGCCTCCTACAATGAGCAGTTCTTC. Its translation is CASSPLSLSGRGASYNEQFF.

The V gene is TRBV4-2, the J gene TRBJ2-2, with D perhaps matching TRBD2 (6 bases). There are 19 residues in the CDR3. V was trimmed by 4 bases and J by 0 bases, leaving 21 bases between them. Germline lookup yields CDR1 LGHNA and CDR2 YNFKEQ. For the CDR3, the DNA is TGTGCCAGCAGCCCCAGAGACGGGCGGGGACTGGCGAACACCGGGGAGCTGTTTTTT. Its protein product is CASSPRDGRGLANTGELFF.

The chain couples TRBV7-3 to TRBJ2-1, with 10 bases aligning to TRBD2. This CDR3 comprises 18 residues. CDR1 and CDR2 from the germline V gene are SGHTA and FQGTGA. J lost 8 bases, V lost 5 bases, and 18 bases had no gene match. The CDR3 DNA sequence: TGTGCCAGCAGCCCCCGGTCCCCACTAGCGGGACCCCGGGATGAGCAGTTCTTC. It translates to CASSPRSPLAGPRDEQFF.

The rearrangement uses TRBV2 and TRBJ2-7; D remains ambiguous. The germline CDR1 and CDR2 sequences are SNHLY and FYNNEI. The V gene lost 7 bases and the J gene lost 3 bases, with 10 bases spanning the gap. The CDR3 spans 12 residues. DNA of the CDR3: TGTGCCAGCATGGGCCAGTTCTACGAGCAGTACTTC. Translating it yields CASMGQFYEQYF. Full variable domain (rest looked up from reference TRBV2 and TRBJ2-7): EPEVTQTPSHQVTQMGQEVILRCVPISNHLYFYWYRQILGQKVEFLVSFYNNEISEKSEIFDDQFSVERPDGSNFTLKIRSTKLEDSAMYFCASMGQFYEQYFGPGTRLTVT.

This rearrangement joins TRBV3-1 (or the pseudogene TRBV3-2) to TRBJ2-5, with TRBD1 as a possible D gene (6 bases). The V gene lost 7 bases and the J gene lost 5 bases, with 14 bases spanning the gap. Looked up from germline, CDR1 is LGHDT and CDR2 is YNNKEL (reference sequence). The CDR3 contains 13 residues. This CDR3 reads CASKTQGLETQYF. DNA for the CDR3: TGTGCCAGCAAGACACAGGGCCTCGAGACCCAGTACTTC.

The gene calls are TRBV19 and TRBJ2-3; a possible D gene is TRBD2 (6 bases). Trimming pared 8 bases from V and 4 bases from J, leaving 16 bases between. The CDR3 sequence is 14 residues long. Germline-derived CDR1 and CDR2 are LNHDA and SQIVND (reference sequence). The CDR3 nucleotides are TGTGCCAGTGGCCCCACGGGGGTCGCAGATACGCAGTATTTT. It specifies CASGPTGVADTQYF.